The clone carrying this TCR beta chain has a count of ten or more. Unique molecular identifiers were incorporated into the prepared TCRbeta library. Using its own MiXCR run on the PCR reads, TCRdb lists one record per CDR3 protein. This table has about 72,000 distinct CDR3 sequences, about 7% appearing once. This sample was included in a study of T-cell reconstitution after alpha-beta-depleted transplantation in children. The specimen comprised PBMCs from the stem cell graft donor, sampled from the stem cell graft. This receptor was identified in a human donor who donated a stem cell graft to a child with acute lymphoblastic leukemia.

The CDR3 spells CAISDPGLAGAYNEQFF. In DNA, the CDR3 is TGTGCCATCAGTGACCCGGGACTAGCGGGGGCTTACAATGAGCAGTTCTTC. The chain has TRBV10-3 and TRBJ2-1; 14 bases are a match to TRBD2. The germline V gene encodes CDR1 ENHRY and CDR2 SYGVKD. The CDR3 totals 17 residues. Trimming took 3 bases from V and 4 from J; bases not matched to a gene: 5.